The rows below give T cell receptor beta chains drawn from one sample of a study of naive and memory T cell subsets. Using its own MiXCR run on the UMI-ligation and nested PCR reads, TCRdb lists one record per CDR3 protein. The data show 81,000 or so distinct CDR3 sequences, with around 6.5% seen just once and 1.6% held by the top ten. The sequencing input was central memory CD4+ T cells from blood. All receptors derive from a human donor in good health. CDR3s include the opening cysteine and the closing phenylalanine or tryptophan. D genes are given only for firm matches. Size is stated for part of the rows, as once, few or many counts, or as a class when the clone is expanded.

size	D	V	J	length	CDR3	DNA
many	-	TRBV6-2/TRBV6-3	TRBJ2-7	12	CASSSRSYEQYF	TGTGCCAGCAGTTCCCGGAGCTACGAGCAGTACTTC
-	-	TRBV19	TRBJ2-1	15	CASSDLGGRSDEQFF	TGTGCCAGTAGTGACCTTGGAGGGAGGAGCGATGAGCAGTTCTTC
-	-	TRBV27	TRBJ1-6	14	CASSFLPPNSPLHF	TGTGCCAGCTCGTTTCTCCCCCCAAATTCACCCCTCCACTTT
many	-	TRBV5-1	TRBJ1-6	15	CASSREGQKGSPLHF	TGCGCCAGCAGCCGAGAAGGGCAAAAGGGTTCACCCCTCCACTTT
many	-	TRBV6-5	TRBJ1-4	15	CASSYSGRLNEKLFF	TGTGCCAGCAGTTACTCAGGGCGGCTTAATGAAAAACTGTTTTTT
many	TRBD2	TRBV6-1	TRBJ2-1	13	CASTRTREEGQFF	TGTGCCAGCACTAGGACTAGAGAGGAGGGGCAGTTCTTC
many	TRBD2	TRBV20-1	TRBJ2-7	15	CSARGRLAGGYEQYF	TGCAGTGCTAGAGGGCGGCTAGCGGGGGGTTACGAGCAGTACTTC
many	TRBD2	TRBV20-1	TRBJ2-1	16	CSARISGGITYNEQFF	TGCAGTGCCAGGATTAGCGGGGGGATCACGTACAATGAGCAGTTCTTC
many	-	TRBV28	TRBJ1-3	14	CASMGGNSGNTIYF	TGTGCCAGCATGGGCGGAAACTCTGGAAACACCATATATTTT
many	-	TRBV3-1	TRBJ2-7	13	CASSRLADYEQYF	TGTGCCAGCAGCCGGTTAGCCGATTACGAGCAGTACTTC
-	-	TRBV5-1	TRBJ2-7	14	CASSLSGGEIKQYF	TGCGCCAGCAGCTTGTCCGGGGGCGAAATCAAGCAGTACTTC
many	-	TRBV12-3/TRBV12-4	TRBJ1-4	13	CASSYRVDEKLFF	TGTGCCAGCAGTTACAGGGTGGATGAAAAACTGTTTTTT
many	TRBD2	TRBV20-1	TRBJ2-7	13	CSARPSGLSEQYF	TGCAGTGCTAGACCTAGCGGGCTCTCCGAGCAGTACTTC
few	TRBD2	TRBV10-2	TRBJ2-1	14	CASSGLAGGNEQFF	TGCGCCAGCAGCGGGCTAGCGGGAGGGAATGAGCAGTTCTTC
-	TRBD1	TRBV20-1	TRBJ2-5	12	CSAQDRAETQYF	TGCAGTGCTCAAGACAGGGCAGAGACCCAGTACTTC
few	-	TRBV3-1	TRBJ2-1	15	CASSQSGEIYNEQFF	TGTGCCAGCAGCCAGAGTGGGGAGATCTACAATGAGCAGTTCTTC
many	TRBD2	TRBV7-2	TRBJ2-6	16	CASSPSGVSGANVLTF	TGTGCCAGCAGCCCGAGCGGGGTCTCTGGGGCCAACGTCCTGACTTTC
few	-	TRBV4-2	TRBJ2-7	14	CASSPRDPSYEQYF	TGTGCCAGCAGCCCCCGGGACCCTTCCTACGAGCAGTACTTC
once	-	TRBV6-5	TRBJ2-7	14	CASALTVSIYEQYF	TGTGCCAGCGCCCTGACAGTGTCCATCTACGAGCAGTACTTC
many	TRBD1	TRBV10-1	TRBJ1-5	16	CASNQTDRVPQQPQHF	TGCGCCAGCAACCAAACGGACAGGGTACCTCAACAGCCCCAGCATTTT
many	-	TRBV7-2	TRBJ1-6	15	CASSLSPGYNSPLHF	TGTGCCAGCAGCTTAAGTCCCGGATATAATTCACCCCTCCACTTT
-	-	TRBV2	TRBJ2-2	15	CASRSWGGNTGELFF	TGTGCCAGCAGGTCCTGGGGGGGCAACACCGGGGAGCTGTTTTTT
many	TRBD1	TRBV3-1	TRBJ2-1	16	CASSRGGGQGYNEQFF	TGTGCCAGCAGCCGGGGTGGGGGACAGGGCTACAATGAGCAGTTCTTC
many	-	TRBV7-2	TRBJ1-1	14	CASSLALRGAEAFF	TGTGCCAGCAGCTTAGCGCTTCGGGGCGCTGAAGCTTTCTTT
many	-	TRBV12-5	TRBJ1-5	16	CASGLVLGPLNQPQHF	TGTGCTAGTGGTTTGGTACTTGGACCGCTCAATCAGCCCCAGCATTTT
-	-	TRBV7-9	TRBJ1-2	16	CASSLGSTGEINGYTF	TGTGCCAGCAGCTTAGGGAGTACTGGGGAGATTAATGGCTACACCTTC
many	-	TRBV27	TRBJ1-2	13	CASSFTANYGYTF	TGTGCCAGCAGTTTCACAGCTAACTATGGCTACACCTTC
many	-	TRBV24-1	TRBJ2-5	15	CATSDFAGNVETQYF	TGTGCCACCAGTGATTTCGCAGGGAACGTTGAGACCCAGTACTTC
few	TRBD1	TRBV20-1	TRBJ1-2	11	CSARQGDGYTF	TGCAGTGCCCGACAGGGGGATGGCTACACCTTC
-	TRBD1	TRBV19	TRBJ1-1	16	CASSAAGTGVNTEAFF	TGTGCCAGTAGTGCCGCCGGGACAGGGGTGAACACTGAAGCTTTCTTT
many	-	TRBV5-4	TRBJ2-1	14	CASSPDLVPGEQFF	TGTGCCAGCAGCCCCGACTTAGTACCTGGTGAGCAGTTCTTC
many	-	TRBV20-1	TRBJ1-6	16	CSARGAGATYNSPLHF	TGCAGTGCTAGGGGTGCGGGGGCCACCTATAATTCACCCCTCCACTTT
many	TRBD2	TRBV6-2/TRBV6-3	TRBJ2-1	13	CASMASGGAEQFF	TGTGCCAGCATGGCTAGCGGGGGGGCGGAGCAGTTCTTC
-	-	TRBV19	TRBJ1-6	15	CASRTGYSGVSPLHF	TGTGCCAGTAGAACAGGGTATTCGGGAGTTTCACCCCTCCACTTT
many	-	TRBV6-6	TRBJ1-3	13	CASTPDGGNTIYF	TGTGCCAGCACCCCGGACGGAGGAAACACCATATATTTT
-	TRBD2	TRBV12-3/TRBV12-4	TRBJ2-1	14	CASSLAGGPGEQFF	TGTGCCAGCAGTTTAGCGGGAGGGCCGGGCGAGCAGTTCTTC
many	-	TRBV28	TRBJ1-2	14	CASSLGRAGHGYTF	TGTGCCAGCAGTTTAGGGAGGGCCGGCCATGGCTACACCTTC
-	-	TRBV19	TRBJ2-7	14	CASSRAGQSYEQYF	TGTGCCAGTAGTAGAGCTGGACAGAGCTACGAGCAGTACTTC
-	TRBD2	TRBV6-2/TRBV6-3	TRBJ2-1	18	CASSYGRAGASSYNEQFF	TGTGCCAGCAGTTACGGAAGGGCGGGAGCCAGCTCCTACAATGAGCAGTTCTTC
few	TRBD1	TRBV28	TRBJ2-3	14	CASRSQGVADTQYF	TGTGCCAGCAGGTCACAGGGGGTTGCAGATACGCAGTATTTT
-	-	TRBV12-3/TRBV12-4	TRBJ2-3	17	CASSFPSGRPSTDTQYF	TGTGCCAGCAGTTTCCCATCCGGCCGCCCTAGCACAGATACGCAGTATTTT
many	-	TRBV20-1	TRBJ2-3	15	CSASQRGVGTDTQYF	TGCAGTGCTAGCCAGAGGGGGGTAGGCACAGATACGCAGTATTTT
few	TRBD2	TRBV20-1	TRBJ2-1	14	CSAPKEAGGNEQFF	TGCAGTGCTCCGAAAGAAGCGGGAGGAAATGAGCAGTTCTTC
many	-	TRBV2	TRBJ1-3	14	CARNSESSGNTIYF	TGTGCCAGAAACAGCGAGTCTAGTGGAAACACCATATATTTT
many	TRBD2	TRBV29-1	TRBJ2-3	13	CSVLTSGADTQYF	TGCAGCGTTCTGACTAGCGGGGCCGATACGCAGTATTTT
-	-	TRBV11-2	TRBJ2-1	14	CASSLTDNYNEQFF	TGTGCCAGCAGCTTGACTGACAACTACAATGAGCAGTTCTTC
many	-	TRBV18	TRBJ2-7	15	CASSGSLVDSYEQYF	TGTGCCAGCTCAGGCTCATTAGTTGACTCCTACGAGCAGTACTTC
many	TRBD2	TRBV20-1	TRBJ2-7	14	CSAPLAAGGYEQYF	TGCAGTGCTCCCCTAGCGGCAGGAGGATACGAGCAGTACTTC
-	-	TRBV5-1	TRBJ1-1	16	CASRITLGPLNTEAFF	TGCGCCAGCAGGATAACACTGGGACCCTTGAACACTGAAGCTTTCTTT
many	-	TRBV2	TRBJ1-1	14	CASSNRGRSTEAFF	TGTGCCAGCTCTAATCGTGGCAGGTCCACTGAAGCTTTCTTT
-	-	TRBV20-1	TRBJ2-3	13	CSATGRVLDTQYF	TGCAGTGCTACTGGGCGGGTGCTAGATACGCAGTATTTT
many	TRBD1	TRBV7-2	TRBJ2-1	16	CASSSQGTGSINEQFF	TGTGCCAGCAGCTCCCAAGGGACAGGGAGCATCAATGAGCAGTTCTTC
-	-	TRBV7-6	TRBJ2-1	12	CASSAVPNEQFF	TGTGCCAGCAGCGCCGTGCCCAATGAGCAGTTCTTC
many	TRBD1	TRBV6-6	TRBJ2-5	13	CASSLDRVETQYF	TGTGCCAGCAGCCTCGACAGGGTTGAGACCCAGTACTTC
many	TRBD2	TRBV10-3	TRBJ2-7	14	CAISEASGTYEQYF	TGTGCCATCAGTGAGGCTAGCGGCACATACGAGCAGTACTTC
many	TRBD2	TRBV7-6	TRBJ2-3	15	CASSPSGSAADTQYF	TGTGCCAGCAGCCCCAGCGGGAGTGCGGCAGATACGCAGTATTTT